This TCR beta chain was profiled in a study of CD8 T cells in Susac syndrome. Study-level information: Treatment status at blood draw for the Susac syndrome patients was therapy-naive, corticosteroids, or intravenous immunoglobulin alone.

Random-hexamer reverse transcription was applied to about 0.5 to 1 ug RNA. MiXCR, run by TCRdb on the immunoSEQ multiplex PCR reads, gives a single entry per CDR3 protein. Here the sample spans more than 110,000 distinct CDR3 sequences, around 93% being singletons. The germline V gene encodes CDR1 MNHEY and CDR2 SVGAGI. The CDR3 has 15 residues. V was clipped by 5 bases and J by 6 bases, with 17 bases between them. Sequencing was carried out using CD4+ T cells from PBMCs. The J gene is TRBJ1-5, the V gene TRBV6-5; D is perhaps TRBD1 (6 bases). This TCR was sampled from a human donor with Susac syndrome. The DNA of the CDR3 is TGTGCCAGCAGTCCTGTTGGGGGGCTAAGTCAGCCCCAGCATTTT. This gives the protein CASSPVGGLSQPQHF.